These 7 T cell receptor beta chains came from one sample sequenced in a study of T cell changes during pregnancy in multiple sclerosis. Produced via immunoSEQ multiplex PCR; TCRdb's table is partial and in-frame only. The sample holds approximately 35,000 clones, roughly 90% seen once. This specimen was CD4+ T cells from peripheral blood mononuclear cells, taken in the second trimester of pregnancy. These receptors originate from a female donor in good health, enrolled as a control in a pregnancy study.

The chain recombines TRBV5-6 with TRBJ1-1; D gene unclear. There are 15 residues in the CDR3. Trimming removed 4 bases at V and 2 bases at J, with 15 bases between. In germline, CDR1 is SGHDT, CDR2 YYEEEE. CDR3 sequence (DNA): TGTGCCAGCAGCGGAGAGGAGATAGTAAACACTGAAGCTTTCTTT. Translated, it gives CASSGEEIVNTEAFF.

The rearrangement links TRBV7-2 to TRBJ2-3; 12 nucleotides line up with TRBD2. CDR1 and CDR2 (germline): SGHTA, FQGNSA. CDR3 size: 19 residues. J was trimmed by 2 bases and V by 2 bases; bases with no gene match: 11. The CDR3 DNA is TGTGCCAGCAGCTTATTCGGCCTAGCGGGGGGGGGTCCCACAGATACGCAGTATTTT. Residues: CASSLFGLAGGGPTDTQYF.

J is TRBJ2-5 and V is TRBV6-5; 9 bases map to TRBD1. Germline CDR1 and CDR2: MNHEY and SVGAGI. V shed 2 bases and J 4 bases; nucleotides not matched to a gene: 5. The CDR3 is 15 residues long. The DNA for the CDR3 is TGTGCCAGCAGTTACGGGGACAGGGCGGGAGAGACCCAGTACTTC. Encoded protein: CASSYGDRAGETQYF.

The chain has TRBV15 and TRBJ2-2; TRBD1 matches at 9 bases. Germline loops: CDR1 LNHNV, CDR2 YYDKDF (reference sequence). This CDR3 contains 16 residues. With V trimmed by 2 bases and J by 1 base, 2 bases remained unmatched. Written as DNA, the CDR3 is TGTGCCACCAGCAGACAGGGACAGGGGAACACCGGGGAGCTGTTTTTT. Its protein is CATSRQGQGNTGELFF.

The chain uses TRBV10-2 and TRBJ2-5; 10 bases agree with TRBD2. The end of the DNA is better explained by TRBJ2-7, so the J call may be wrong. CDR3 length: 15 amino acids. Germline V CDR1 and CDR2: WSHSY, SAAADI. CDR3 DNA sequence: TGCGCCAGCAGTGACCCTAGCGGGGGCTCCTACGAGCAGTACTTC. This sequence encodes CASSDPSGGSYEQYF.

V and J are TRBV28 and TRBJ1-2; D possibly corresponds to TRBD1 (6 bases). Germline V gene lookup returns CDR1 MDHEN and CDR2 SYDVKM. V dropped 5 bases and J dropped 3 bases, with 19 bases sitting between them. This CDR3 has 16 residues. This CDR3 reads CASSPPSTGLYYGYTF. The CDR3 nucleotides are TGTGCCAGCAGTCCACCTTCTACAGGGCTTTACTATGGCTACACCTTC.

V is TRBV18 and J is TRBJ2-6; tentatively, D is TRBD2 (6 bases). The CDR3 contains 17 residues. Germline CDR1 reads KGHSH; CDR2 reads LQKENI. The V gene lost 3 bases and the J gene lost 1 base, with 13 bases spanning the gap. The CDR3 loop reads CASSPGRTGSGANVLTF. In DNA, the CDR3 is TGTGCCAGCTCACCGGGGAGGACTGGTTCTGGGGCCAACGTCCTGACTTTC.